The TCR beta chain under discussion was sequenced for a study of radiotherapy plus CTLA-4 blockade in lung cancer. Only in-frame clones appear in the TCRdb table, and some are missing; sequencing was by immunoSEQ multiplex PCR. The sample has tens of thousands of clones, roughly 83% seen once. Germline V gene lookup returns CDR1 SGHVS and CDR2 FNYEAQ. V lost 3 bases to trimming and J lost 7 bases, with 16 bases between them. CDR3 length: 14 amino acids. The V call is TRBV7-6, the J call TRBJ2-7, with D maybe TRBD1 (5 bases). The receptor was isolated from a human donor with non-small cell lung cancer that progressed on radiotherapy plus ipilimumab. The sequenced sample was peripheral blood, obtained from a patient treated with radiotherapy plus ipilimumab. CDR3 sequence reads: CASSFGSQGEEQYF. CDR3 bases: TGTGCCAGCAGCTTTGGCTCTCAGGGTGAAGAGCAGTACTTC.